This T cell receptor (beta chain) is from a study of T cell responses to AZD1222 COVID-19 vaccine. Overall study findings and caveats: Donor demographics were predominantly white British with a female majority; clonal diversity may be underestimated. Epitopes outside B.1.351 and B.1.1.7 mutated regions reportedly drew nearly half of spike TCRs. The study found vaccine-associated CD4 TCRs spanning spike, dominant at 160-218 and 743-854.

The germline V gene has CDR1 GTSNPN and CDR2 SVGIG (reference sequence). J was trimmed by 3 bases and V by 1 base; bases with no gene match: 3. CDR3 length: 15 amino acids. TCRdb keeps only in-frame clones here, not all; method: immunoSEQ multiplex PCR. The sample shows 90,000 to 120,000 clones, 85% to 90% of them seen only once. About this clone: Its antigen remains unidentified.

The rearrangement uses TRBV30 and TRBJ1-5, with 10 bases lining up with TRBD1. This receptor was identified in an adult in good health. Sequenced material: peripheral blood, taken on day 0 of AZD1222 vaccination. DNA of the CDR3: TGTGCCTGGAGTGGGGGACAGGGGTTCAATCAGCCCCAGCATTTT. Translated: CAWSGGQGFNQPQHF.